The clone carrying this T cell receptor (beta chain) was picked up a small number of times. Antigen specificity is unknown. This entry is derived from a study of cytomegalovirus exposure and HLA in healthy donors. Trimming removed 4 bases at V and 3 bases at J, with 9 bases between. The germline V gene encodes CDR1 MDHEN and CDR2 SYDVKM. This CDR3 has 14 amino acids. Whole-study results and caveats: It was fewer than 200 TCR beta chains that were listed as cytomegalovirus-associated.

The PCR had 60 Vbeta and 13 Jbeta primers. The repertoire was sequenced with immunoSEQ multiplex PCR; TCRdb's copy has only in-frame clones and lacks some. The profile shows some 130,000 clones, around three quarters of them singletons. V and J are TRBV28 and TRBJ1-4, with D perhaps TRBD1 (6 bases). The TCR was taken from a man aged 18 to 30 in good health and CMV-seronegative. The sample consisted of PBMCs. The CDR3 here is CASSSTGSNEKLFF. CDR3 DNA: TGTGCCAGCAGTTCGACAGGATCTAATGAAAAACTGTTTTTT.